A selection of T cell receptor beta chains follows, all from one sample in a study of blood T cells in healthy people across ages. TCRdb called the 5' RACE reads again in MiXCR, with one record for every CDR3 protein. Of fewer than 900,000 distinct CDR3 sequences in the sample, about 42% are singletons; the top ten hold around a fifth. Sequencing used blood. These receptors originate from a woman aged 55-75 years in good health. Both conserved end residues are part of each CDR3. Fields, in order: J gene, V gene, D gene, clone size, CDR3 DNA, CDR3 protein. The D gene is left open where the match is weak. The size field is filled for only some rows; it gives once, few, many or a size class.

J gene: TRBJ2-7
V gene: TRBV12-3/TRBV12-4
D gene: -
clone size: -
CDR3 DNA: TGTGCCAGCAGTTTCGGCGAAGGCTACGAGCAGTACTTC
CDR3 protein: CASSFGEGYEQYF

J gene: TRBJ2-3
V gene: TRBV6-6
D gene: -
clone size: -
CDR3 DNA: TGTGCCAGCAGTTACTCGGGAACCCCCACAGATACGCAGTATTTT
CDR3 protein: CASSYSGTPTDTQYF

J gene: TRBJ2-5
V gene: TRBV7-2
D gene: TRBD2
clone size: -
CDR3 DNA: TGTGCCGCGGCTAGCGGGAGGGTAGAGACCCAGTACTTC
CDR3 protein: CAAASGRVETQYF

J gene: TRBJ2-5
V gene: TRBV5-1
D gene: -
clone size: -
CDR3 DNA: TGCGCCAGCAGAGCCCCCGGGACTTCAAGTACGGGGACCCAGTACTTC
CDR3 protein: CASRAPGTSSTGTQYF

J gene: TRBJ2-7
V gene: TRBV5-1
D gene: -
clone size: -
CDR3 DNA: TGCGCCAGCAGCTTGGAAGGGCCAGCCTTGGGCGAGCAGTACTTC
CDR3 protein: CASSLEGPALGEQYF

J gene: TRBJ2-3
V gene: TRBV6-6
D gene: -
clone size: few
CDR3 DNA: TGTGCCAGCAGCCCTGCCCGTACGCAGTATTTT
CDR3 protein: CASSPARTQYF

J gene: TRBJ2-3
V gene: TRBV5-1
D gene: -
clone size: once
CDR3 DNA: TGCGCCAGCAGCTTGGAGGGCTATACGCAGTATTTT
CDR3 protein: CASSLEGYTQYF

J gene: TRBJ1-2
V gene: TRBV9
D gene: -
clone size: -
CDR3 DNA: TGTGCCAGCAGCGTAGAGTCCCACCGGGGTTACACCTTC
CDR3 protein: CASSVESHRGYTF

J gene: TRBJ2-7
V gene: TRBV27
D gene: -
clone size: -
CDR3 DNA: TGTGCCAACAGTTTTACCGGGACTGCCACTTATTACGAGCAGTACTTC
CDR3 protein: CANSFTGTATYYEQYF

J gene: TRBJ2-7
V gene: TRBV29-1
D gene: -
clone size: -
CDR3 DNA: TGCAGCGTTGAAGCGGCCGTCGGGGGGCACGAGCAGTACTTC
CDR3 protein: CSVEAAVGGHEQYF

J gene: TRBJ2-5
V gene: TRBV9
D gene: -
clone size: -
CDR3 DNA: TGTGCCAGCAGCCCCGGCCGGGGATTTCAAGAGACCCAGTACTTC
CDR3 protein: CASSPGRGFQETQYF

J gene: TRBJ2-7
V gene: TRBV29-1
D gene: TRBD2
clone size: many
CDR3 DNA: TGCAGCGCATCGGGAGGGGGGTACGAGCAGTACTTC
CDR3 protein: CSASGGGYEQYF

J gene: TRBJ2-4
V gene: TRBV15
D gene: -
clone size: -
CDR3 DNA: TGTGCCACCAGCAGAGATTTAGAAGTAAACATTCAGTACTTC
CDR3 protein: CATSRDLEVNIQYF

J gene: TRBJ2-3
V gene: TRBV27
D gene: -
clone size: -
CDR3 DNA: TGTGCCAGCAGGGCGAGAAGCACAGATACGCAGTATTTT
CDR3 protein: CASRARSTDTQYF

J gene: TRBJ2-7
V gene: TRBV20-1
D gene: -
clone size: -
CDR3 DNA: TGCAGTGCCTCCGACAGAGGCTACGCCTACGAGCAGTACTTC
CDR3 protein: CSASDRGYAYEQYF

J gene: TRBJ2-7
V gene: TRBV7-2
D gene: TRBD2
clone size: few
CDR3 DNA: TGTGCCAGCAGCTCGGGACTAGCTCTTAGGTCCGAGCAGTACTTC
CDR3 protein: CASSSGLALRSEQYF

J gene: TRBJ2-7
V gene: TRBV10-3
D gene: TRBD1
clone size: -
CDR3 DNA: TGTGCCATCACCCCGGGACAGGGATCCTACGAGCAGTACTTC
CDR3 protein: CAITPGQGSYEQYF

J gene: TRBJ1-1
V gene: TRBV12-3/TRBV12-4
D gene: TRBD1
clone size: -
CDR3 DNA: TGTGCCACCAAGTCGGGGGACAGCCTCGGTGAAGCTTTCTTT
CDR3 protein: CATKSGDSLGEAFF

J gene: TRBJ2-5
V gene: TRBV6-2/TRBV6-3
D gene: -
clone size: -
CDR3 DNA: TGTGCCAGCAGTCCCTGGGACTCCCGAGATCAAGAGACCCAGTACTTC
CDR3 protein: CASSPWDSRDQETQYF

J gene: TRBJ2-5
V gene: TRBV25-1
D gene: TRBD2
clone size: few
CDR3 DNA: TGTGCCAGCAGAGCCGGGACTAGCGGAACCCAAGAGACCCAGTACTTC
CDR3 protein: CASRAGTSGTQETQYF

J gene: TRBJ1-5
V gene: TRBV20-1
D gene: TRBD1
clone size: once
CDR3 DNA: TGCAGTGCTAGTACTACATACGGGACAGACATTATGTCGCAGCATTTT
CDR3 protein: CSASTTYGTDIMSQHF

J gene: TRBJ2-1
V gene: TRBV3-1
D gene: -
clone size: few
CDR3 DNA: TGTGCCAGCAGCCAAGTTTTGGGGGCTCTGGGGCAGTTCTTC
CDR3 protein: CASSQVLGALGQFF

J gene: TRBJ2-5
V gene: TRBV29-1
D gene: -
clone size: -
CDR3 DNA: TGCAGCTTCCTCCAGGCCCAGTACTTC
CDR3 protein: CSFLQAQYF

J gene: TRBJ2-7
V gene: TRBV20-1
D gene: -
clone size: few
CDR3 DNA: TGCAGTGCTAGACAGGGTACTGTCTACGAGCAGTACTTC
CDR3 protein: CSARQGTVYEQYF

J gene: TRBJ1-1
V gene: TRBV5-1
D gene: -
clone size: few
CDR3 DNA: TGCGCCAGCAGCTTGGGAAGCGGGGGATCTACTGAAGCTTTCTTT
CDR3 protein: CASSLGSGGSTEAFF

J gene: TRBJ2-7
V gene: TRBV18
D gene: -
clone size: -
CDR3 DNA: TGTGCCAGCTCACTAGGCGAAGCGGAGGAGCAGTACTTC
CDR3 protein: CASSLGEAEEQYF

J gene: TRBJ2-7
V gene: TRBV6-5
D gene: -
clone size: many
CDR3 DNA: TGTGCCAGCAGTTACGCTCCGACCTACGAGCAGTACTTC
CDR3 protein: CASSYAPTYEQYF

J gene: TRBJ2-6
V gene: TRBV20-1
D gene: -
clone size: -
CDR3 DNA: TGCAGTGCTCCCCCCCGGCGCTCTGGGGCCAACGTCCTGACTTTC
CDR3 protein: CSAPPRRSGANVLTF

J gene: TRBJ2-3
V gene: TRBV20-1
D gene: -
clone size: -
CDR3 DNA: TGCAGTACCCCCCGGATGGGCGGCACAGATACGCAGTATTTT
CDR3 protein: CSTPRMGGTDTQYF

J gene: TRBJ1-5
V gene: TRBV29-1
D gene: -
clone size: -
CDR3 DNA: TGCAGCGTGGGTGGAGTTTCGCGCGGTCAGCCCCAGCATTTT
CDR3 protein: CSVGGVSRGQPQHF

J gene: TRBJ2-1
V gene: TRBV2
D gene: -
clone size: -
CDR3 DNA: TGTGCCAGCATGAACCGGGGGAATGAGCAGTTCTTC
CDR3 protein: CASMNRGNEQFF

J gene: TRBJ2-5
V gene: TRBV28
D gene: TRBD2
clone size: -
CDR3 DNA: TGTGCCAGCACCCGAGCGGGAGGTTATCTGGAGACCCAGTACTTC
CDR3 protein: CASTRAGGYLETQYF

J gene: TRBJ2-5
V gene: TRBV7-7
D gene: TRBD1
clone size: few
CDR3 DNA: TGTGCTAGCAGCTTGGGGACAGCCCTCCAAGAGACCCAGTACTTC
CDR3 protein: CASSLGTALQETQYF

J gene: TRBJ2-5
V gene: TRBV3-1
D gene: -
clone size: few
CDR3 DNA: TGTGCCAGCAGCCAAGGAGGGAGACCGGGGACCCAGTACTTC
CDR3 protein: CASSQGGRPGTQYF

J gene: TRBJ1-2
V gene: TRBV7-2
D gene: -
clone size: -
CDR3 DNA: TGTGCCAGCAGCCCCTCGGGATGGGACCTTTTTAGCTACACCTTC
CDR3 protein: CASSPSGWDLFSYTF

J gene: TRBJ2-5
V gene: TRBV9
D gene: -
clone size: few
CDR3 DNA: TGTGCCAGCAGCGTAACTCCGGCTGACCAAGAGACCCAGTACTTC
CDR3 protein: CASSVTPADQETQYF

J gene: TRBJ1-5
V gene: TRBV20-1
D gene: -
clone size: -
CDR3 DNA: TGCAGTGCCACGCTCAACGGGGCAGTTCGCGGGTCGGACCAGCATTTT
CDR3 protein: CSATLNGAVRGSDQHF

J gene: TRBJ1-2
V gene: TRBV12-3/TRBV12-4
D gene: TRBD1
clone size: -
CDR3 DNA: TGTGCCAGCAGTCTCGGGACAGAGAATGGCTACACCTTC
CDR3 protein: CASSLGTENGYTF

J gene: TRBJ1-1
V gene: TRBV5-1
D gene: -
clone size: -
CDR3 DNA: TGCGCCAGCAGCACCGGACACGGTGAAGCTTTCTTT
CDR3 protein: CASSTGHGEAFF

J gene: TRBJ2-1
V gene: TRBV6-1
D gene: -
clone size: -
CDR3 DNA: TGTGCCAGCAGTGAAATTCAGTGGAGCTTCTACAATGAGCAGTTCTTC
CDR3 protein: CASSEIQWSFYNEQFF

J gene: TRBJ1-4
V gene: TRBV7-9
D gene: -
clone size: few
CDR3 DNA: TGTGCCAGCAGCCCACAGGGCTCCGGTGAAAAACTGTTTTTT
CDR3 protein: CASSPQGSGEKLFF

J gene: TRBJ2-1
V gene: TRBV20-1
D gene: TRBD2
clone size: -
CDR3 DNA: TGCAGTGTTAGAGATTTTCTAGCGGGCCGCTACAATGAGCAGTTCTTC
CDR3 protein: CSVRDFLAGRYNEQFF

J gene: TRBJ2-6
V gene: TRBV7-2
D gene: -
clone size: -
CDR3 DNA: TGTGCCAGCAGCTTACAGGGCTCCCCCTCTGGGGCCAACATCCTGACTTTC
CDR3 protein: CASSLQGSPSGANILTF

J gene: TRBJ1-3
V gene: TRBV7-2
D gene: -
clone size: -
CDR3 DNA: TGTGCCAGCAGCGTTGACAGGCGAAACACCATATATTTT
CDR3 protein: CASSVDRRNTIYF

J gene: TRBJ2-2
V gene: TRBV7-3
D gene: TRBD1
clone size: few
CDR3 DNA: TGTGCCAGCAGCCCAGGGACAGGCACCGGGGAGCTGTTTTTT
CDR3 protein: CASSPGTGTGELFF

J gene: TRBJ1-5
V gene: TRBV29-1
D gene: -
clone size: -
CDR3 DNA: TGCAGCGCCTCTGAGGGCAGGGATCAGCCCCAGCATTTT
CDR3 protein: CSASEGRDQPQHF

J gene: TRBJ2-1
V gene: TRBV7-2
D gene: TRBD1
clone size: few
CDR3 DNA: TGTGCCAGCAGCTTCCGAGCAACAGGGGCCAATGAGCAGTTCTTC
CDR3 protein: CASSFRATGANEQFF

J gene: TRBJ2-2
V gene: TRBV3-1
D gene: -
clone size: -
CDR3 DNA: TGTGCCAGCAGCCAGAATCTCGCCGGGGAGCTGTTTTTT
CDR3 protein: CASSQNLAGELFF

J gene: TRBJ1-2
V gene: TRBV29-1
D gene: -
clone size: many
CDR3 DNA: TGCAGCGGGGGTGGCTACACCTTC
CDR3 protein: CSGGGYTF